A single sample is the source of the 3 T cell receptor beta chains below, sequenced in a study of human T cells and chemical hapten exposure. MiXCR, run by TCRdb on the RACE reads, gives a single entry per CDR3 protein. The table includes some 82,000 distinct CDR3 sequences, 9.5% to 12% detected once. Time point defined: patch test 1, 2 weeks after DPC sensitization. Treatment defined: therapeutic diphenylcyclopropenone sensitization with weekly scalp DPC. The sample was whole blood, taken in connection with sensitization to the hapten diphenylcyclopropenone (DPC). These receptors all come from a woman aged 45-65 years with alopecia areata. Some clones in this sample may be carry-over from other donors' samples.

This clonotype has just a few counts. The DNA for the CDR3 is TGTGCCAGCAGCCAAGAATCAGGGATAGGCGGCTACACCTTC. Translation: CASSQESGIGGYTF. The V call is TRBV3-1, the J call TRBJ1-2; D is possibly TRBD1 (5 bases). The CDR3 contains 14 residues. Trimming stripped 0 bases from V and 8 bases from J, with 13 bases between. In germline, CDR1 is LGHDT, CDR2 YNNKEL (reference sequence).

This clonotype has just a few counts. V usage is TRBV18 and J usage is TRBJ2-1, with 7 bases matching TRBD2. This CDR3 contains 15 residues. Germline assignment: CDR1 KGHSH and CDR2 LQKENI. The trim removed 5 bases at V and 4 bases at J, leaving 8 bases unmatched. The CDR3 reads CASSSTSRTYNEQFF. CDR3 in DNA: TGTGCCAGCTCATCGACTAGCCGTACTTACAATGAGCAGTTCTTC.

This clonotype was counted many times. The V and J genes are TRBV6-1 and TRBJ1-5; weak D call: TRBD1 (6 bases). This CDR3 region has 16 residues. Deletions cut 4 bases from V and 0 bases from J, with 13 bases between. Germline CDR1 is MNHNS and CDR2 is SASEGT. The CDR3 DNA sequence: TGTGCCAGCAGTGCTGCAGGGGTCAATAGCAATCAGCCCCAGCATTTT. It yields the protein CASSAAGVNSNQPQHF.